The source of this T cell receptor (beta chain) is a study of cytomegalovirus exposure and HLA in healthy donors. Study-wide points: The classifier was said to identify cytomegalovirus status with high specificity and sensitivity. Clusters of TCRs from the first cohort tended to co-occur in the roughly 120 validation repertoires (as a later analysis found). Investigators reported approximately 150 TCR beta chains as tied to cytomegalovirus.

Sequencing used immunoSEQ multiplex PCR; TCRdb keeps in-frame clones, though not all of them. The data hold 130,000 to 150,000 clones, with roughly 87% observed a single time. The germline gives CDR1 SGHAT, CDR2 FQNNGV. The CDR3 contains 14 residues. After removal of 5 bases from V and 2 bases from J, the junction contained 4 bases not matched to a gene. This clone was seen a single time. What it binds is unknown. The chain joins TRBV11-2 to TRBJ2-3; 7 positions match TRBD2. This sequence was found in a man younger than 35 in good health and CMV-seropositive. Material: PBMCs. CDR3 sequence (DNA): TGTGCCAGCAGCCGAGCGGGGTCCACAGATACGCAGTATTTT. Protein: CASSRAGSTDTQYF.